One and the same sample provided the 3 T cell receptor beta chains below, sequenced in a study of graft-versus-host responses after intestinal transplantation. Produced via immunoSEQ multiplex PCR; TCRdb's table is partial and in-frame only. The table shows under 45,000 clones, with roughly 93% occurring only once. The starting material was PBMCs, obtained approximately 700 days after intestinal transplantation. These receptors came from a human patient who received an intestinal transplant, so some T cells may come from the graft donor.

The chain carries TRBV11-1 and TRBJ1-2; perhaps TRBD1 as D (6 bases). Deletions cut 3 bases from V and 6 bases from J, with 8 bases between. Per germline, CDR1 SGHAT and CDR2 FQDESV (reference sequence). This CDR3 has 12 amino acids. CDR3: CASSFEGDGYTF. CDR3 in DNA: TGTGCCAGCAGCTTTGAGGGGGATGGCTACACCTTC. Variable domain in full (rest from reference TRBV11-1 and TRBJ1-2): EAEVAQSPRYKITEKSQAVAFWCDPISGHATLYWYRQILGQGPELLVQFQDESVVDDSQLPKDRFSAERLKGVDSTLKIQPAELGDSAMYLCASSFEGDGYTFGSGTRLTVV.

CDR3 protein: CASSEVGQTYNEQFF. CDR3 nucleotide sequence: TGTGCCAGCAGTGAAGTGGGTCAGACCTACAATGAGCAGTTCTTC. The V call is TRBV6-1, the J call TRBJ2-1; D remains ambiguous. The V and J ends lost 1 base and 2 bases respectively, with 9 bases between them. CDR1 and CDR2 from the germline V gene are MNHNS and SASEGT. CDR3 size: 15 residues.

The chain employs TRBV27 and TRBJ1-6; no clear D gene. The CDR3 is 15 amino acids. Trimming removed 5 bases at V and 7 bases at J, with 15 bases between. The germline V gene encodes CDR1 MNHEY and CDR2 SMNVEV (reference sequence). The CDR3 reads CASSPIPRRNSPLHF. In DNA, the CDR3 is TGTGCCAGCAGTCCGATCCCACGCAGGAATTCACCCCTCCACTTT.